This section outlines one T cell receptor (beta chain) sequence together with its context. These data originate in a study of blood T cell repertoires in COVID-19. Study in general: Sample material is recorded as cDNA or gDNA derived from T cells, B-cell-depleted T cells, or PBMCs.

The table came from immunoSEQ multiplex PCR; TCRdb's copy has only in-frame clones and leaves some out. The sample includes 470,000 or so clones, nearly 90% of them seen just once. Trimming cost V 6 bases and J 7 bases, with 4 bases left between them. The CDR3 is made up of 10 amino acids. This receptor was identified in a young woman with acute COVID-19. V is TRBV12-3 or TRBV12-4 and J is TRBJ2-1; no definite D call. The sequenced sample was PBMCs or T cells enriched from blood (not recorded which). CDR3 sequence (DNA): TGTGCCAGCAGCTCTAATGAGCAGTTCTTC. It specifies CASSSNEQFF.